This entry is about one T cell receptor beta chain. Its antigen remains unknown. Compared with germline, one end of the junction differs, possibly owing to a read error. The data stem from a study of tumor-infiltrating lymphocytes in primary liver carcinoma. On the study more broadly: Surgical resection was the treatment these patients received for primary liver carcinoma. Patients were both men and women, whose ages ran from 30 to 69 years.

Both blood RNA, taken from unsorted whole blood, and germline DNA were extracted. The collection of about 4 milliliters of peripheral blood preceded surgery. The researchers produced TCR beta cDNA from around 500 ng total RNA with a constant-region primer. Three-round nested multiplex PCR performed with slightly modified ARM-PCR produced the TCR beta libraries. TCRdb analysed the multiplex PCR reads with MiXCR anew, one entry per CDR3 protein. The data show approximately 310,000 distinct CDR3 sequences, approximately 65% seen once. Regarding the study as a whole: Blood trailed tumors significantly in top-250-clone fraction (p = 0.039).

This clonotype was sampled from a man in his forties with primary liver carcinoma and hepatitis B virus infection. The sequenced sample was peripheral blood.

CDR3 sequence: CTSSLAGTSGRLSTDTQYF. Here the CDR3 DNA reads TGCACCAGCAGCTTGGCGGGGACTAGCGGGAGACTGAGCACAGATACGCAGTATTTT. The gene calls are TRBV5-1 and TRBJ2-3, with 14 nucleotides matching TRBD2. CDR1 is SGHRS, CDR2 YFSETQ, per germline. This CDR3 contains 19 residues.